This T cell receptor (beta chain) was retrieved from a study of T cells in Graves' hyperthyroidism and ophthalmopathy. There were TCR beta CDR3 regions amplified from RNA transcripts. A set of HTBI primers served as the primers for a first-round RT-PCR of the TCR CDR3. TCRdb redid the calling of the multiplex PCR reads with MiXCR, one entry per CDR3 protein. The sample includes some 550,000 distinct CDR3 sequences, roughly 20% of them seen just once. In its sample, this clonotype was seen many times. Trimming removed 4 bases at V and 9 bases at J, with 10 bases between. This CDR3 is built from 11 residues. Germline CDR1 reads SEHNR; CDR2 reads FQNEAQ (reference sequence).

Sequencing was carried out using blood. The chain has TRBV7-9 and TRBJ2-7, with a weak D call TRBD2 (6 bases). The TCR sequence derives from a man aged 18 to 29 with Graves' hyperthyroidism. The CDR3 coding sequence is TGTGCCAGCAGCTCGGGGGACGGGCAGTACTTC. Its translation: CASSSGDGQYF.